The present entry profiles one T cell receptor beta chain with its context. TCRdb re-called the PCR reads with MiXCR, one entry per CDR3 protein. Of some 18,000 distinct CDR3 sequences in the sample, 50% to 75% are singletons; the top ten hold more than 0.95%. This sample stems from a study of vaccination and CD4 T cells after COVID-19. Germline loops: CDR1 MNHNS, CDR2 SASEGT. The V and J ends lost 11 bases and 5 bases respectively, with 13 bases between them. The CDR3 is 12 amino acids. The receptor was derived from a human donor who had recovered from COVID-19. The sequenced sample was CD4+ T cells from blood, obtained after SARS-CoV-2 vaccination. The rearrangement uses TRBV6-1 and TRBJ2-1; possibly TRBD2 for D (5 bases). DNA of the CDR3: TGTGCCTGCCACGGGGTCAACAATGAGCAGTTCTTC. This codes for CACHGVNNEQFF.